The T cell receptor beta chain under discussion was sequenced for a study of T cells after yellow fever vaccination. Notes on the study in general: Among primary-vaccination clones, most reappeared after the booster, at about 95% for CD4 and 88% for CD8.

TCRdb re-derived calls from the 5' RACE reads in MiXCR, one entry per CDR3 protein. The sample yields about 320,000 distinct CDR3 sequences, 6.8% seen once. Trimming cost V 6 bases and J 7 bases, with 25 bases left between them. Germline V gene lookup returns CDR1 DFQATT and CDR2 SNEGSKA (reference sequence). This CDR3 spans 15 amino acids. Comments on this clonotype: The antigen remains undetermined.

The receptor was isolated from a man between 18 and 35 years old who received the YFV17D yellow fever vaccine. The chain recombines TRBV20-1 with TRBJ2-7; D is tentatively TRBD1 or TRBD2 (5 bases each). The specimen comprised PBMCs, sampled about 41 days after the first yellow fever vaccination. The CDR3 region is CSANSIGTPDFEQYF. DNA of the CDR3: TGCAGTGCCAACTCTATAGGGACGCCCGATTTTGAGCAGTACTTC.